Following are 18 T cell receptor beta chains from one sample sequenced in a study of blood T cell repertoires in COVID-19. Data came from immunoSEQ multiplex PCR; TCRdb stores just in-frame clones and leaves some out. There are under 65,000 clones in the sample; roughly 81% occur only once, and 4% to 5.5% lies in the top ten. The sequencing input was peripheral blood. Every receptor here comes from a woman in her fifties or sixties with acute or convalescent COVID-19.

The J gene is TRBJ2-5, the V gene TRBV10-3; possibly TRBD2 for D (5 bases). Germline assignment: CDR1 ENHRY and CDR2 SYGVKD. CDR3 length: 13 amino acids. V lost 5 bases and J 2 bases, leaving 9 bases between the germline ends. The CDR3 DNA reads as TGTGCCATCAGTCCAGGACTGCAAGAGACCCAGTACTTC. Its translation: CAISPGLQETQYF.

The chain carries TRBV5-1 and TRBJ1-2; tentatively, D is TRBD1 (6 bases). CDR3 size: 14 residues. Trimming removed 5 bases from V and 2 bases from J, with 13 bases in between. The germline gives CDR1 SGHRS, CDR2 YFSETQ. The CDR3 sequence: CASSHLDRNYGYTF. In DNA form, the CDR3 reads TGCGCCAGCAGTCATTTGGACAGAAACTATGGCTACACCTTC.

The chain joins TRBV27 to TRBJ2-3, with TRBD2 matching over 8 bases. The CDR3 is made up of 16 amino acids. Trimming at V came to 5 bases and at J to 3 bases, leaving 10 bases not matched to a gene. Germline values: CDR1 MNHEY, CDR2 SMNVEV (reference sequence). The CDR3 protein is CASSPSLAVYTDTQYF. The CDR3 DNA reads TGTGCCAGCAGTCCGTCACTAGCGGTTTATACAGATACGCAGTATTTT.

This chain connects TRBV11-2 to TRBJ2-5; 14 positions agree with TRBD2. Trimming removed 2 bases from V and 4 bases from J; junction bases left unmatched: 9. Germline V gene sequence: CDR1 SGHAT, CDR2 FQNNGV. The CDR3 has 18 residues. The CDR3 coding sequence is TGTGCCAGCAGCTTAATCGGACTAGCGGGGGGACCACGAGAGACCCAGTACTTC. Translation gives CASSLIGLAGGPRETQYF.

The sample holds one count of this clone. The chain carries TRBV7-9 and TRBJ1-1, with TRBD1 matching over 10 bases. With V trimmed by 5 bases and J by 2 bases, 5 bases remained unmatched. Germline assignment: CDR1 SEHNR and CDR2 FQNEAQ (reference sequence). This CDR3 region has 15 residues. CDR3 amino acids: CASSQRTGGNTEAFF. In DNA form, the CDR3 reads TGTGCCAGCAGCCAGAGGACAGGGGGAAACACTGAAGCTTTCTTT.

This chain connects TRBV4-2 to TRBJ1-2, with TRBD1 matching 7 bases. The V segment lost 6 bases and the J segment 7 bases; nucleotides outside the gene matches: 5. The CDR3 consists of 12 residues. CDR1 LGHNA and CDR2 YNFKEQ come from the germline V gene. The CDR3 here is CASRGTVSGYTF. For the CDR3, the DNA is TGTGCCAGCAGGGGGACAGTTTCTGGCTACACCTTC.

The V and J genes are TRBV11-3 and TRBJ2-3; 8 positions match TRBD2. Germline V CDR1 and CDR2: SGHNT, YENEEA. V lost 1 base to trimming and J lost 10 bases; unmatched junction nucleotides: 4. This CDR3 region has 13 residues. The CDR3 DNA follows: TGTGCCAGCAGCTTAGTAGCGGGGTCTCCGCAGTATTTT. Amino acids: CASSLVAGSPQYF.

The chain combines TRBV6-5 with TRBJ1-2; 7 bases map to TRBD1. The V gene end was trimmed by 0 bases and the J gene end by 3 bases; junction bases not matched to a gene: 1. Germline loops: CDR1 MNHEY, CDR2 SVGAGI. The CDR3 is 14 amino acids. This CDR3 reads CASSYSQGDYGYTF. The CDR3 coding sequence is TGTGCCAGCAGTTACTCTCAGGGGGACTATGGCTACACCTTC.

V is TRBV25-1 and J is TRBJ1-1; a weak D match, TRBD1 (5 bases). Germline V CDR1 and CDR2: MGHDK, SYGVNS. V was trimmed by 4 bases and J by 7 bases, leaving 7 bases between them. The CDR3 covers 11 residues. The CDR3 reads CASSAQVEAFF. As DNA, the CDR3 is TGTGCCAGCAGTGCACAGGTTGAAGCTTTCTTT.

This clone was seen a single time. The chain combines TRBV6-5 with TRBJ2-2; 10 bases are a match to TRBD2. Germline trimming cut 5 bases from V and 0 bases from J; bases unmatched to any gene: 0. The germline gives CDR1 MNHEY, CDR2 SVGAGI. The CDR3 spans 15 residues. CDR3 protein: CASSLAGANTGELFF. The CDR3 DNA sequence: TGTGCCAGCAGTCTAGCGGGAGCGAACACCGGGGAGCTGTTTTTT.

The chain employs TRBV28 and TRBJ1-1, with D unclear. With 7 bases removed from V and 2 bases from J, the gap between germline ends came to 8 bases. The CDR3 has 12 residues. Germline CDR1 reads MDHEN; CDR2 reads SYDVKM. CDR3 residues: CASTRFNTEAFF. In nucleotides, the CDR3 is TGTGCCAGCACCCGGTTCAACACTGAAGCTTTCTTT.

The chain links TRBV19 to TRBJ1-5, with D hard to call. The CDR3 totals 15 residues. Trimming removed 2 bases at V and 7 bases at J, with 15 bases between. Germline values: CDR1 LNHDA, CDR2 SQIVND (reference sequence). The CDR3 DNA follows: TGTGCCAGTAGTATAAGTCAGGCCGCGGGGCAGCCCCAGCATTTT. As protein: CASSISQAAGQPQHF.

V gene TRBV2 combines with J gene TRBJ2-1, with TRBD2 as a possible D gene (6 bases). The CDR3 totals 14 residues. V was clipped by 6 bases and J by 6 bases, with 15 bases between them. Germline CDR1 reads SNHLY; CDR2 reads FYNNEI. This CDR3 reads CASSLDGGGNEQFF. CDR3 nucleotide sequence: TGTGCCAGCAGCCTAGACGGGGGTGGCAATGAGCAGTTCTTC.

This chain links TRBV19 with TRBJ1-1, with 11 bases fitting TRBD1. The CDR3 covers 15 residues. Germline V CDR1 and CDR2: LNHDA, SQIVND (reference sequence). Losses at the gene ends were 4 bases for V and 0 bases for J; bases not matched to a gene: 1. Written as DNA, the CDR3 is TGTGCCAGTAGTAGGACAGGGGGCCTGAACACTGAAGCTTTCTTT. This translates into CASSRTGGLNTEAFF.

The V and J genes are TRBV28 and TRBJ2-1, with D maybe TRBD1 (5 bases). V lost 10 bases, J lost 8 bases, and 12 bases lay in between. There are 11 residues in the CDR3. Germline CDR1 MDHEN, CDR2 SYDVKM. Written as DNA, the CDR3 is TGTGCCATCGGACATAACTATGAGCAGTTCTTC. Protein product: CAIGHNYEQFF.

The chain combines TRBV2 with TRBJ2-7, with 10 positions matching TRBD2. Germline V CDR1 and CDR2: SNHLY, FYNNEI. The CDR3 has 15 residues. The V segment lost 2 bases and the J segment 5 bases; nucleotides outside the gene matches: 6. The CDR3 bases are TGTGCCAGCAGTGAACTAGCGGGAGATCCTAACGAGCAGTACTTC. It yields the protein CASSELAGDPNEQYF. Full variable domain (missing parts from reference TRBV2 and TRBJ2-7): EPEVTQTPSHQVTQMGQEVILRCVPISNHLYFYWYRQILGQKVEFLVSFYNNEISEKSEIFDDQFSVERPDGSNFTLKIRSTKLEDSAMYFCASSELAGDPNEQYFGPGTRLTVT.

The chain uses TRBV5-6 and TRBJ1-1; unclear D gene. From germline, CDR1 is SGHDT and CDR2 YYEEEE. The CDR3 consists of 13 residues. The germline V and J ends were trimmed by 0 bases and 6 bases, with 9 bases remaining between them. CDR3 coding DNA: TGTGCCAGCAGCTTGGTACAGAGTGCTGAAGCTTTCTTT. Its protein product is CASSLVQSAEAFF.

J is TRBJ1-3 and V is TRBV3-1 (or the pseudogene TRBV3-2); D perhaps matches TRBD1 (5 bases). CDR1 is LGHDT, CDR2 YNNKEL, per germline (reference sequence). The CDR3 sequence is 16 residues long. V was clipped by 6 bases and J by 2 bases, with 17 bases between them. CDR3 region: CASSPGGGVTGNTIYF. CDR3 bases: TGTGCCAGCAGTCCCGGGGGTGGGGTAACTGGAAACACCATATATTTT.